This T cell receptor (beta chain) was sequenced during a study of tumor-infiltrating lymphocytes in localized non-small cell lung cancer. For the study at large: Resected tumor was paired with non-adjacent uninvolved lung from the same patient.

Comment on this clone: As yet, its antigen is unknown.

Repertoires were generated with immunoSEQ multiplex PCR, while TCRdb's copy carries only in-frame clones and drops some. The data contain about 8,700 clones, 70% to 85% of them seen just once; the ten biggest clones take up 6.9%. The study's findings and limits: T-cell fraction did not differ between immunotypes IM1 and IM2. Different pieces of the same tissue were used for each assay.

The CDR3 covers 13 residues. Germline V CDR1 and CDR2: SGHTA, FQGTGA. The V gene lost 5 bases and the J gene lost 5 bases, with 12 bases spanning the gap. The J gene is TRBJ2-5, the V gene TRBV7-3, with D unresolved. The clonotype originates from a human donor with non-small cell lung cancer. The sample consisted of uninvolved lung tissue not adjacent to the tumor. The CDR3 DNA follows: TGTGCCAGCAGCCCGGCCCGATCGGAGACCCAGTACTTC. It translates to CASSPARSETQYF. Filled out from reference TRBV7-3 and TRBJ2-5, the complete variable domain reads GAGVSQTPSNKVTEKGKYVELRCDPISGHTALYWYRQSLGQGPEFLIYFQGTGAADDSGLPNDRFFAVRPEGSVSTLKIQRTERGDSAVYLCASSPARSETQYFGPGTRLLVL.